This TCR beta chain was recovered during a study of shared clonotypes between healthy human individuals. The protocol was immunoSEQ multiplex PCR, while the TCRdb copy is restricted to in-frame clones and leaves out a portion. The table has 1 million to 1.2 million clones, 70% to 80% seen once. Per the germline V gene, CDR1 is SGHAT and CDR2 is FQNNGV. CDR3 length: 15 amino acids. The V and J ends lost 3 bases and 6 bases, in that order; junction bases with no gene match: 6. Overall study results and limits: Only a few donors were included, so the genetic and exposure-history diversity represented was limited. Larger richness was generally estimated for naive than memory subsets.

Note on this clone: Its cognate antigen is unknown.

The V and J genes are TRBV11-2 and TRBJ2-3; 10 positions match TRBD2. The source is a man between 18 and 35 years old in good health. Some clones in this sample may be carry-over from other donors' samples. The specimen was memory CD4+ T cells from PBMCs. As to subset: CD45RA-negative fraction. Here the CDR3 reads CASSFRLAGEDTQYF. The CDR3 DNA reads TGTGCCAGCAGCTTCCGGCTAGCGGGAGAGGATACGCAGTATTTT.